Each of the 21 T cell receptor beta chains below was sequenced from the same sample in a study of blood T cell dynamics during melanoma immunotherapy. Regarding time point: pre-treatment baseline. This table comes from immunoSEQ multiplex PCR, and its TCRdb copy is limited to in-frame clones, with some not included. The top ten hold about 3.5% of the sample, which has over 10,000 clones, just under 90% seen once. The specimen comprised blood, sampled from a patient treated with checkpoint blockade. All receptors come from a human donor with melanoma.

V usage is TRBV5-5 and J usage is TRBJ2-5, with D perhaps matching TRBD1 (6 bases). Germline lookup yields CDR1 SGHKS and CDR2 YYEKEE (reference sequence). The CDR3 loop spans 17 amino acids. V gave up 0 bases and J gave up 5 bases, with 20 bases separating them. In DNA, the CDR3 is TGTGCCAGCAGCTTGGAGTGGTATTCAGGGGCGTGGGAGACCCAGTACTTC. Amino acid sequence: CASSLEWYSGAWETQYF. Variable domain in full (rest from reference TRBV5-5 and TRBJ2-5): DAGVTQSPTHLIKTRGQQVTLRCSPISGHKSVSWYQQVLGQGPQFIFQYYEKEERGRGNFPDRFSARQFPNYSSELNVNALLLGDSALYLCASSLEWYSGAWETQYFGPGTRLLVL.

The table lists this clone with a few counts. The CDR3 loop is CASSSTGTGRTGYTF. The CDR3 DNA is TGTGCCAGCAGTTCTACCGGGACAGGGAGGACTGGCTACACCTTC. The genes are TRBV6-5 and TRBJ1-2; 9 bases match TRBD1. The CDR3 contains 15 residues. Germline loops: CDR1 MNHEY, CDR2 SVGAGI. V was clipped by 4 bases and J by 7 bases; unmatched bases: 10.

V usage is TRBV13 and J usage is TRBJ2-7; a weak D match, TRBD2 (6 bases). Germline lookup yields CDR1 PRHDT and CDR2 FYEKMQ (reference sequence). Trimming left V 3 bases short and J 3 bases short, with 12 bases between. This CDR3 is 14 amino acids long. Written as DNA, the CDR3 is TGTGCCAGCAGCTTCCGGTCAGCGGGCTACGAGCAGTACTTC. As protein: CASSFRSAGYEQYF.

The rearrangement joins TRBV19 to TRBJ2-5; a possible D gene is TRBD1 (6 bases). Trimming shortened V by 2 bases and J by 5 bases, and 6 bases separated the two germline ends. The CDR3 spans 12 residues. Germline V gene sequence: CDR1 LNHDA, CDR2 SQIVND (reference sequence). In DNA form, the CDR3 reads TGTGCCAGTAGTATAAGGGGGGAGACCCAGTACTTC. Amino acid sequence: CASSIRGETQYF. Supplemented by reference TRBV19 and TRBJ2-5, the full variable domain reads DGGITQSPKYLFRKEGQNVTLSCEQNLNHDAMYWYRQDPGQGLRLIYYSQIVNDFQKGDIAEGYSVSREKKESFPLTVTSAQKNPTAFYLCASSIRGETQYFGPGTRLLVL.

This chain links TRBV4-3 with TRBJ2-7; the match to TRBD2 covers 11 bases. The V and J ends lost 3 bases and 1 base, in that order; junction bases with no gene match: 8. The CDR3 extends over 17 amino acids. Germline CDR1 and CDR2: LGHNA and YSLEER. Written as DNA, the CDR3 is TGCGCCAGCAGCCAGGCCCTGACTAGCGGGGATTCCTACGAGCAGTACTTC. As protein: CASSQALTSGDSYEQYF.

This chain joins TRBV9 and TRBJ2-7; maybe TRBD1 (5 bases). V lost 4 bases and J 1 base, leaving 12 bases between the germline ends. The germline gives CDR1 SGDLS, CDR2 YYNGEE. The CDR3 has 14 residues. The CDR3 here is CASSPRQSSYEQYF. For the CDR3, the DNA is TGTGCCAGCAGCCCCCGACAGAGTTCCTACGAGCAGTACTTC.

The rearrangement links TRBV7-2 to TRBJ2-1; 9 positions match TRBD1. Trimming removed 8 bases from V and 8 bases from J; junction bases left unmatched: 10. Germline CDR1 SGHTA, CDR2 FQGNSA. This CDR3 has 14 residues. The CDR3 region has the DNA TGTGCCAGCGCCTTTAACAGGGGGCGGGATGAGCAGTTCTTC. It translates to CASAFNRGRDEQFF.

CDR3 sequence (DNA): TGCGCCAGCAGCCAAGATAACAGGCCGGGGGAGCAGTACTTC. Translated: CASSQDNRPGEQYF. The J gene is TRBJ2-7, the V gene TRBV4-1, with D perhaps matching TRBD1 or TRBD2 (5 bases each). The CDR3 is 14 residues long. The V end lost 0 bases, the J end lost 7 bases, and 13 bases lay between the germline ends. Germline V gives CDR1 MGHRA, CDR2 YSYEKL.

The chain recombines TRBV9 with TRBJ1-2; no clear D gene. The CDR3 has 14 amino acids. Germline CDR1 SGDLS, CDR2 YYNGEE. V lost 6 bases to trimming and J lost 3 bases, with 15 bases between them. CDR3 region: CASTRLQTDYGYTF. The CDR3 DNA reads TGTGCCAGCACCCGACTCCAAACGGACTATGGCTACACCTTC.

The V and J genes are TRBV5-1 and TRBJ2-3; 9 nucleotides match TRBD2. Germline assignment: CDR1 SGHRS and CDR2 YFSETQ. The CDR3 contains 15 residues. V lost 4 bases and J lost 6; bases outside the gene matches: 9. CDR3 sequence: CASSGSTSGSDTQYF. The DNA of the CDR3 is TGCGCCAGCAGCGGATCGACTAGCGGTTCTGATACGCAGTATTTT. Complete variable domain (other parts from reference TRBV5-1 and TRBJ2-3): KAGVTQTPRYLIKTRGQQVTLSCSPISGHRSVSWYQQTPGQGLQFLFEYFSETQRNKGNFPGRFSGRQFSNSRSEMNVSTLELGDSALYLCASSGSTSGSDTQYFGPGTRLTVL.

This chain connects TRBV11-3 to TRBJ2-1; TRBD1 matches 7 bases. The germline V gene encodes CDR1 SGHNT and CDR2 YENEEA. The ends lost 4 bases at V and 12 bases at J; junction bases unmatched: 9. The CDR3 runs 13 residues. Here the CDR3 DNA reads TGTGCCAGCAGCTCGAGCCCTCGACAGGGGCAGTTCTTC. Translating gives CASSSSPRQGQFF.

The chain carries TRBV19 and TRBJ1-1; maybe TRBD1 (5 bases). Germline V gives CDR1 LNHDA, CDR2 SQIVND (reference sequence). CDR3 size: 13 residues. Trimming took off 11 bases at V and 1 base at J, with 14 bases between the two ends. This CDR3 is CASGGGRNTEAFF. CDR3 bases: TGTGCCTCCGGGGGGGGGAGGAACACTGAAGCTTTCTTT. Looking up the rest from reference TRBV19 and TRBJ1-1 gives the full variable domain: DGGITQSPKYLFRKEGQNVTLSCEQNLNHDAMYWYRQDPGQGLRLIYYSQIVNDFQKGDIAEGYSVSREKKESFPLTVTSAQKNPTAFYLCASGGGRNTEAFFGQGTRLTVV.

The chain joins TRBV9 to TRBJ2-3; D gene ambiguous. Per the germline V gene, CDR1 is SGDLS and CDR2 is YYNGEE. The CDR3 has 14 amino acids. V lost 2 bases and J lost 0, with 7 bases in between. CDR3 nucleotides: TGTGCCAGCAGCGTGGAAGTAAGCACAGATACGCAGTATTTT. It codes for CASSVEVSTDTQYF.

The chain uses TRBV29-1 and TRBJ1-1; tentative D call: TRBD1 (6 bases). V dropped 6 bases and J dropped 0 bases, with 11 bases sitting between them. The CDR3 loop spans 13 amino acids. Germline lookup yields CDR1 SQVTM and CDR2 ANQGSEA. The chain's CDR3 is CSVRGQLNTEAFF. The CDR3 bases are TGCAGCGTCCGGGGGCAGCTGAACACTGAAGCTTTCTTT.

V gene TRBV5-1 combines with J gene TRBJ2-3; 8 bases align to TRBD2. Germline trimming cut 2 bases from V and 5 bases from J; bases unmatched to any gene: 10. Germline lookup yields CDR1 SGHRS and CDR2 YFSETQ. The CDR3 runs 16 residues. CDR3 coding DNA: TGCGCCAGCAGCTTTACCGGGACTAGAGTAGGAGATACGCAGTATTTT. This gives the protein CASSFTGTRVGDTQYF. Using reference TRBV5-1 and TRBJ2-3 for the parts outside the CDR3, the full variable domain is KAGVTQTPRYLIKTRGQQVTLSCSPISGHRSVSWYQQTPGQGLQFLFEYFSETQRNKGNFPGRFSGRQFSNSRSEMNVSTLELGDSALYLCASSFTGTRVGDTQYFGPGTRLTVL.

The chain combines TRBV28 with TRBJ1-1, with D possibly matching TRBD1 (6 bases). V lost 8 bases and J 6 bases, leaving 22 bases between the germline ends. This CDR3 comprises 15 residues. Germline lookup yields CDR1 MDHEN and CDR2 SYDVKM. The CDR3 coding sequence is TGTGCCAGCGGTACAGGAAACCGGGGGCCGGCTGAAGCTTTCTTT. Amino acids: CASGTGNRGPAEAFF. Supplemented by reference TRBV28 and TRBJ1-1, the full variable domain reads DVKVTQSSRYLVKRTGEKVFLECVQDMDHENMFWYRQDPGLGLRLIYFSYDVKMKEKGDIPEGYSVSREKKERFSLILESASTNQTSMYLCASGTGNRGPAEAFFGQGTRLTVV.

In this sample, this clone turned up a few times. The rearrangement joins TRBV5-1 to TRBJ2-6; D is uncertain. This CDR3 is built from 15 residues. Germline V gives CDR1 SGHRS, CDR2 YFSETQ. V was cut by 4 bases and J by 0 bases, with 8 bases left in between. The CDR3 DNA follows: TGCGCCAGCAGCGAACCGAGCTCTGGGGCCAACGTCCTGACTTTC. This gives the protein CASSEPSSGANVLTF.

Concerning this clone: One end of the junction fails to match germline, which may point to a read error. In nucleotides, the CDR3 is TGTGCCAGCAGCTATTCCGGGACAGCCCATGGCCACACCTTC. Amino acids: CASSYSGTAHGHTF. The gene calls are TRBV7-9 and TRBJ1-2, with 7 bases fitting TRBD1. The length of the CDR3 is 14 residues. Germline assignment: CDR1 SEHNR and CDR2 FQNEAQ (reference sequence).

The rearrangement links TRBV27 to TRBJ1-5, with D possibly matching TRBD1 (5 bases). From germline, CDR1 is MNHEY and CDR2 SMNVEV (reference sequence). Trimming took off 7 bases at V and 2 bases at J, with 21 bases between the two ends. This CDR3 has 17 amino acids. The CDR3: CASKKEPTGHGNQPQHF. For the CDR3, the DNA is TGTGCCAGCAAAAAGGAACCGACGGGGCATGGCAATCAGCCCCAGCATTTT.

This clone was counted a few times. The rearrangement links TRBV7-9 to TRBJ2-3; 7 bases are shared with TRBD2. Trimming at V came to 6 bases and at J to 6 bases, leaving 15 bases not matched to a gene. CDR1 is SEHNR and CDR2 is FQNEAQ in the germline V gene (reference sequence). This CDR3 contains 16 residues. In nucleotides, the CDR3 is TGTGCCAGCAGTATCAGGACTCCTATCGGGGGGGATACGCAGTATTTT. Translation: CASSIRTPIGGDTQYF.

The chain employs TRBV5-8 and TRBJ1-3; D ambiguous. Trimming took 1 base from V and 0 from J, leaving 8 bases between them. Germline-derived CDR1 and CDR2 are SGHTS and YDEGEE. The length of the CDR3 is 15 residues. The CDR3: CASSLRSGSGNTIYF. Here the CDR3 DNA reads TGTGCCAGCAGCTTGCGGTCCGGCTCTGGAAACACCATATATTTT.